The 17 T cell receptor beta chains below were found in one sample sequenced in a study of technical replicates of blood from a handful of donors. The protocol was immunoSEQ multiplex PCR, while the TCRdb copy is restricted to in-frame clones and leaves out a portion. In the table there are about 89,000 clones, about 94% of which are singletons. Sequenced sample: T cells isolated from PBMCs. These receptors originate from a human donor in good health.

The V call is TRBV7-9, the J call TRBJ1-2, with 7 nucleotides matching TRBD1. In germline, CDR1 is SEHNR, CDR2 FQNEAQ (reference sequence). The J segment lost 2 bases and the V segment lost 4 bases, leaving 7 bases of the junction unmatched. The CDR3 consists of 15 residues. The CDR3 here is CASSSSRTGNYGYTF. The CDR3 bases are TGTGCCAGCAGCTCTTCACGGACAGGCAACTATGGCTACACCTTC.

This chain joins TRBV6-4 and TRBJ2-1, with a weak D call TRBD2 (5 bases). The CDR3 sequence is 15 residues long. The germline V gene has CDR1 MRHNA and CDR2 SNTAGT. Trimming left V 3 bases short and J 10 bases short, with 19 bases between. The CDR3 DNA sequence: TGTGCCAGCAGTGAGGGGAGAAGCGCCGGGGAGGAGCAGTTCTTC. It specifies CASSEGRSAGEEQFF.

J is TRBJ1-3 and V is TRBV7-2; possible D gene TRBD1, 6 bases. Trimming removed 4 bases from V and 4 bases from J, with 11 bases in between. This CDR3 has 14 residues. CDR1 is SGHTA, CDR2 FQGNSA, per germline. The CDR3 DNA follows: TGTGCCAGCAGCTCCTGGACAGTCGGAAACACCATATATTTT. Protein product: CASSSWTVGNTIYF. Full variable domain (rest looked up from reference TRBV7-2 and TRBJ1-3): GAGVSQSPSNKVTEKGKDVELRCDPISGHTALYWYRQSLGQGLEFLIYFQGNSAPDKSGLPSDRFSAERTGGSVSTLTIQRTQQEDSAVYLCASSSWTVGNTIYFGEGSWLTVV.

This chain connects TRBV27 to TRBJ2-1; the match to TRBD2 covers 7 bases. The CDR3 is 14 amino acids. In germline, CDR1 is MNHEY, CDR2 SMNVEV (reference sequence). V shed 4 bases and J 0 bases; nucleotides not matched to a gene: 0. Written as DNA, the CDR3 is TGTGCCAGCAGTTGGACTAGCTCCTACAATGAGCAGTTCTTC. It codes for CASSWTSSYNEQFF.

V gene TRBV15 combines with J gene TRBJ1-3; D unresolved. Germline V CDR1 and CDR2: LNHNV, YYDKDF (reference sequence). Deletions cut 0 bases from V and 1 base from J, with 7 bases between. The CDR3 is 15 amino acids. In nucleotides, the CDR3 is TGTGCCACCAGCAGAGATCGCGCTTCTGGAAACACCATATATTTT. This gives the protein CATSRDRASGNTIYF. Full variable domain (outside the CDR3, taken from reference TRBV15 and TRBJ1-3): DAMVIQNPRYQVTQFGKPVTLSCSQTLNHNVMYWYQQKSSQAPKLLFHYYDKDFNNEADTPDNFQSRRPNTSFCFLDIRSPGLGDTAMYLCATSRDRASGNTIYFGEGSWLTVV.

This chain joins TRBV7-6 and TRBJ1-3, with TRBD1 matching over 8 bases. This CDR3 region has 16 residues. The V segment lost 0 bases and the J segment 4 bases; nucleotides outside the gene matches: 5. Germline V gene sequence: CDR1 SGHVS, CDR2 FNYEAQ. The CDR3 here is CASSLALRTGGNTIYF. The DNA of the CDR3 is TGTGCCAGCAGCTTAGCCCTCAGGACAGGGGGAAACACCATATATTTT.

The chain joins TRBV28 to TRBJ2-3; D is unresolved. The CDR3 has 11 amino acids. Trimming removed 5 bases at V and 6 bases at J, with 6 bases between. Germline loops: CDR1 MDHEN, CDR2 SYDVKM. CDR3 bases: TGTGCCAGCAGTCCTAGGGATACGCAGTATTTT. Translation gives CASSPRDTQYF.

The chain combines TRBV2 with TRBJ1-5, with D hard to call. V was clipped by 6 bases and J by 6 bases, with 9 bases between them. The germline V gene has CDR1 SNHLY and CDR2 FYNNEI. The length of the CDR3 is 12 residues. The DNA for the CDR3 is TGTGCCAGCAGCCTGGAGGGTCAGCCCCAGCATTTT. Its protein is CASSLEGQPQHF.

This chain uses TRBV11-3 with TRBJ2-7; 8 bases map to TRBD1. The CDR3 is made up of 16 amino acids. Germline CDR1 is SGHNT and CDR2 is YENEEA. Trimming removed 1 base from V and 0 bases from J; junction bases left unmatched: 5. The CDR3 reads CASSLATGDLSYEQYF. The CDR3 region has the DNA TGTGCCAGCAGCTTAGCGACAGGGGACCTCTCCTACGAGCAGTACTTC.

V usage is TRBV11-2 and J usage is TRBJ2-1; TRBD2 matches at 8 bases. This CDR3 contains 15 residues. Germline values: CDR1 SGHAT, CDR2 FQNNGV. The V segment lost 4 bases and the J segment 5 bases; nucleotides outside the gene matches: 7. The CDR3 sequence is CASSSTRGGNNEQFF. The CDR3 DNA reads as TGTGCCAGCAGCTCCACTCGGGGGGGGAACAATGAGCAGTTCTTC. Drawing the rest from reference TRBV11-2 and TRBJ2-1, the complete variable domain is EAGVAQSPRYKIIEKRQSVAFWCNPISGHATLYWYQQILGQGPKLLIQFQNNGVVDDSQLPKDRFSAERLKGVDSTLKIQPAKLEDSAVYLCASSSTRGGNNEQFFGPGTRLTVL.

The rearrangement uses TRBV2 and TRBJ2-3, with D unclear. This CDR3 has 14 residues. The V end lost 9 bases, the J end lost 1 base, and 14 bases lay between the germline ends. The V gene's germline CDR1 is SNHLY and CDR2 FYNNEI. CDR3 loop: CASGSARRTDTQYF. The CDR3 DNA reads TGTGCCAGTGGGTCGGCGAGGCGCACAGATACGCAGTATTTT. Drawing the rest from reference TRBV2 and TRBJ2-3, the complete variable domain is EPEVTQTPSHQVTQMGQEVILRCVPISNHLYFYWYRQILGQKVEFLVSFYNNEISEKSEIFDDQFSVERPDGSNFTLKIRSTKLEDSAMYFCASGSARRTDTQYFGPGTRLTVL.

This clone appeared a single time. The chain recombines TRBV7-9 with TRBJ2-1; 10 nucleotides match TRBD1. V lost 5 bases, J lost 10 bases, and 5 bases stayed unmatched. The CDR3 consists of 13 residues. CDR1 and CDR2 (germline): SEHNR, FQNEAQ (reference sequence). The CDR3 loop is CASSPGTGVEQFF. CDR3 sequence (DNA): TGTGCCAGCAGCCCTGGGACAGGGGTGGAGCAGTTCTTC.

The CDR3, as DNA: TGTGCCAGCAGTTTATTCTACGGGTCTGAAGCTTTCTTT. Translating it yields CASSLFYGSEAFF. V is TRBV27 and J is TRBJ1-1; D gene unclear. The CDR3 runs 13 residues. Germline V lookup: CDR1 MNHEY, CDR2 SMNVEV (reference sequence). The V gene lost 1 base and the J gene lost 6 bases, with 9 bases spanning the gap.

V usage is TRBV4-1 and J usage is TRBJ2-7; maybe TRBD1 (5 bases). This CDR3 has 13 residues. V lost 1 base and J 7 bases, leaving 11 bases between the germline ends. CDR1 and CDR2 (germline): MGHRA, YSYEKL. The CDR3 coding sequence is TGCGCCAGCAGCCAAGGAGACAGCAGGGAGCAGTACTTC. It yields the protein CASSQGDSREQYF.

The chain links TRBV6-6 to TRBJ1-4, with 8 bases lining up with TRBD1. Germline CDR1 is MNHNY and CDR2 is SVGAGI (reference sequence). The CDR3 sequence is 16 residues long. V trimming: 2 bases; J trimming: 1 base; junction bases outside the gene matches: 3. The DNA of the CDR3 is TGTGCCAGCAGTTACGCAGGGGGCCTAACTAATGAAAAACTGTTTTTT. Amino acids: CASSYAGGLTNEKLFF.

The V call is TRBV27, the J call TRBJ1-5; 10 nucleotides agree with TRBD1. CDR1 is MNHEY, CDR2 SMNVEV, per germline (reference sequence). There are 14 residues in the CDR3. Trimming at V came to 4 bases and at J to 5 bases, leaving 2 bases not matched to a gene. The CDR3 DNA reads as TGTGCCAGCAGTTGGACAGGGGGTGATCAGCCCCAGCATTTT. Amino acids: CASSWTGGDQPQHF.

The V gene is TRBV5-1, the J gene TRBJ2-7; weak D call: TRBD2 (5 bases). The V end lost 4 bases, the J end lost 0 bases, and 17 bases lay between the germline ends. CDR3 size: 16 residues. Germline-derived CDR1 and CDR2 are SGHRS and YFSETQ. DNA of the CDR3: TGCGCCAGCAGCCCCTATAGCCGGGGTAGCTCCTACGAGCAGTACTTC. Amino acid sequence: CASSPYSRGSSYEQYF. The whole variable domain, remainder taken from reference TRBV5-1 and TRBJ2-7, is KAGVTQTPRYLIKTRGQQVTLSCSPISGHRSVSWYQQTPGQGLQFLFEYFSETQRNKGNFPGRFSGRQFSNSRSEMNVSTLELGDSALYLCASSPYSRGSSYEQYFGPGTRLTVT.